A selection of T cell receptor beta chains follows, all from one sample in a study of T-cell reconstitution after alpha-beta-depleted transplantation in children. TCRdb processed the PCR reads anew with MiXCR; each CDR3 protein has one entry. The sample includes about 540,000 distinct CDR3 sequences, around 18% of them seen just once. Material: PBMCs from the stem cell graft donor, obtained from the stem cell graft. The receptor set was obtained from a human donor who donated a stem cell graft to a child with acute lymphoblastic leukemia. Both conserved end residues are part of each CDR3. Each record gives: CDR3 protein, CDR3 DNA, J gene, clone size, V gene, D gene. D genes are given only for firm matches. Where a row states a size, it is once, few, many or the class of an expanded clone; other rows omit it.

CDR3 protein: CASSYIASFQYF; CDR3 DNA: TGTGCCAGCAGTTACATCGCAAGCTTTCAGTACTTC; J gene: TRBJ2-4; clone size: many; V gene: TRBV6-2/TRBV6-3; D gene: -
CDR3 protein: CASSFAMGTEAFF; CDR3 DNA: TGTGCCAGCAGCTTTGCCATGGGAACTGAAGCTTTCTTT; J gene: TRBJ1-1; clone size: -; V gene: TRBV7-3; D gene: -
CDR3 protein: CSAKEGRITGELFF; CDR3 DNA: TGCAGTGCTAAGGAGGGCCGGATCACCGGGGAGCTGTTTTTT; J gene: TRBJ2-2; clone size: -; V gene: TRBV20-1; D gene: -
CDR3 protein: CASSLYGVDTEAFF; CDR3 DNA: TGTGCCAGCAGCTTATACGGGGTGGACACTGAAGCTTTCTTT; J gene: TRBJ1-1; clone size: -; V gene: TRBV7-8; D gene: -
CDR3 protein: CSVDGAASNEKLFF; CDR3 DNA: TGCAGCGTTGATGGGGCGGCGTCTAATGAAAAACTGTTTTTT; J gene: TRBJ1-4; clone size: -; V gene: TRBV29-1; D gene: -
CDR3 protein: CASSQSGRRSGELFF; CDR3 DNA: TGTGCTAGCAGCCAAAGCGGGAGGAGGTCCGGGGAGCTGTTTTTT; J gene: TRBJ2-2; clone size: -; V gene: TRBV6-2/TRBV6-3; D gene: TRBD2
CDR3 protein: CASSLAGTGGFEQFF; CDR3 DNA: TGTGCCAGCAGCTTGGCAGGTACAGGGGGGTTTGAGCAGTTCTTC; J gene: TRBJ2-1; clone size: -; V gene: TRBV7-2; D gene: TRBD1
CDR3 protein: CASSFLQGAIASYGQFF; CDR3 DNA: TGTGCCAGCAGCTTTCTGCAGGGCGCGATAGCCAGCTATGGGCAGTTCTTC; J gene: TRBJ2-1; clone size: -; V gene: TRBV11-2; D gene: -
CDR3 protein: CAIRGASYEQYF; CDR3 DNA: TGTGCCATCAGGGGGGCGTCCTACGAGCAGTACTTC; J gene: TRBJ2-7; clone size: few; V gene: TRBV10-3; D gene: -
CDR3 protein: CASLGRDTGTDTQYF; CDR3 DNA: TGTGCCAGCTTGGGCCGGGACACCGGCACAGATACGCAGTATTTT; J gene: TRBJ2-3; clone size: few; V gene: TRBV21-1; D gene: -
CDR3 protein: CASSLRPGISYEQYF; CDR3 DNA: TGTGCCAGCAGCTTAAGGCCAGGGATCAGCTACGAGCAGTACTTC; J gene: TRBJ2-7; clone size: -; V gene: TRBV7-3; D gene: -
CDR3 protein: CASRQTSDWGEQYF; CDR3 DNA: TGTGCCAGCAGGCAGACTAGCGACTGGGGCGAGCAGTACTTC; J gene: TRBJ2-7; clone size: -; V gene: TRBV7-9; D gene: TRBD2
CDR3 protein: CASTIPPRVANAGNTIYF; CDR3 DNA: TGTGCCAGTACCATTCCTCCCCGCGTGGCCAACGCTGGAAACACCATATATTTT; J gene: TRBJ1-3; clone size: few; V gene: TRBV19; D gene: -
CDR3 protein: CASSSSTGRSSYEQYF; CDR3 DNA: TGTGCCAGCAGCTCCTCGACAGGCCGGAGCTCCTACGAGCAGTACTTC; J gene: TRBJ2-7; clone size: few; V gene: TRBV11-1; D gene: -
CDR3 protein: CAISELSGRTGELFF; CDR3 DNA: TGTGCCATCAGTGAGCTGAGCGGGAGGACCGGGGAGCTGTTTTTT; J gene: TRBJ2-2; clone size: few; V gene: TRBV10-3; D gene: TRBD2
CDR3 protein: CASSRGTGGPLPLRGGYTF; CDR3 DNA: TGTGCCAGCAGCCGCGGGACAGGCGGCCCTCTGCCTTTACGAGGTGGCTACACCTTC; J gene: TRBJ1-2; clone size: -; V gene: TRBV4-2; D gene: TRBD1
CDR3 protein: CASSTLGQGNYEQYF; CDR3 DNA: TGTGCCAGCAGCACCCTGGGACAGGGGAACTACGAGCAGTACTTC; J gene: TRBJ2-7; clone size: few; V gene: TRBV7-9; D gene: TRBD1